The clone carrying this T cell receptor beta chain turned up a few times. Antigen specificity is unknown. The CDR3 runs to 10 residues. The entry originates in a study of T cells after yellow fever vaccination. For the study at large: SMART-Seq v4 Ultra Low Input prepared libraries from low-cell fractions. The study, taken as a whole, reports: Any FACS-sorted repertoire could hold abundant clonotypes that contaminate it from the bulk population.

A universal primer site and UMIs were added as TCR cDNA was made by 5'RACE template switching. One entry per CDR3 protein results from TCRdb running MiXCR on the 5' RACE reads. This sample has a few hundred thousand distinct CDR3 sequences, with approximately 21% found just once. The sample in question was PBMCs, obtained 15 days after the yellow fever booster vaccination. The chain uses TRBV21-1 and TRBJ1-1; the DNA was not used to check the table's D call, TRBD1. TRBV21-1 is flagged as a pseudogene. This sequence originates from a man in his thirties or forties who received the YFV17D yellow fever vaccine. The CDR3 region is CASSKVGRDF. CDR3 in DNA: TGTGCCAGCAGCAAAGTGGGCAGGGACTTT.